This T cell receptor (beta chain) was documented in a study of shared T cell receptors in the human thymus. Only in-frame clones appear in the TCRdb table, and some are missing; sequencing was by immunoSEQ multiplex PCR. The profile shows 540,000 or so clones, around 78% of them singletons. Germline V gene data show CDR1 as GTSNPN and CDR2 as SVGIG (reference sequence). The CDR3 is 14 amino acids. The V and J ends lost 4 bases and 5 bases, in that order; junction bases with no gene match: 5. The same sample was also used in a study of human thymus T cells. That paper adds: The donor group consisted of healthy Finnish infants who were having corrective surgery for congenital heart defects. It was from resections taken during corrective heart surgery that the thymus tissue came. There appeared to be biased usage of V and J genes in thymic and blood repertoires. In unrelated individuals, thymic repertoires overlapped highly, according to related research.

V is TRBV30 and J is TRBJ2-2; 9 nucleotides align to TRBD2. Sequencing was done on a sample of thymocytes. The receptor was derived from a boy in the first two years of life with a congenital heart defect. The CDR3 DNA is TGTGCCTGGAAGGCTAGCGGGAATACCGGGGAGCTGTTTTTT. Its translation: CAWKASGNTGELFF.